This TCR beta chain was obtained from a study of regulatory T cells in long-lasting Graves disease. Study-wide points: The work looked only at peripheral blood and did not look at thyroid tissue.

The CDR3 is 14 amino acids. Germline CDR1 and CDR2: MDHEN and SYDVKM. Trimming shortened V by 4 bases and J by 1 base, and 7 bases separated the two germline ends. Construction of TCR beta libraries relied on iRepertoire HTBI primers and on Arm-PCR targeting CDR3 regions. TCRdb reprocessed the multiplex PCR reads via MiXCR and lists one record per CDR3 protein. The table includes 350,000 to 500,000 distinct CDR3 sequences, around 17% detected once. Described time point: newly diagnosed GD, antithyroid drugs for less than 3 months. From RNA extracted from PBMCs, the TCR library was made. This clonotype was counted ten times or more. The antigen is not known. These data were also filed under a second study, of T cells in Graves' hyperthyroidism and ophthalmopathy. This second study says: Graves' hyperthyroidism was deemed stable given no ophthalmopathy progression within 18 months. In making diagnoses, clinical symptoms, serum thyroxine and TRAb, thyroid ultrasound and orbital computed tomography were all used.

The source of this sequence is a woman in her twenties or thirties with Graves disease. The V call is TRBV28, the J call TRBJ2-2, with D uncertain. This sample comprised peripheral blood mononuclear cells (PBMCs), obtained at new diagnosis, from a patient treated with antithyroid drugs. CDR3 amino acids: CASSSARNTGELFF. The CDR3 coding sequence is TGTGCCAGCAGTTCGGCAAGGAACACCGGGGAGCTGTTTTTT. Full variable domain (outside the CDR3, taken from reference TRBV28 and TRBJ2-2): DVKVTQSSRYLVKRTGEKVFLECVQDMDHENMFWYRQDPGLGLRLIYFSYDVKMKEKGDIPEGYSVSREKKERFSLILESASTNQTSMYLCASSSARNTGELFFGEGSRLTVL.